These 5 T cell receptor beta chains came from one sample sequenced in a study of T cells in Graves' hyperthyroidism and ophthalmopathy. Authors of the study amplified TCR beta CDR3 regions from RNA transcripts. First-round RT-PCR with HTBI primers amplified the TCR CDR3 region. Using its own MiXCR run on the multiplex PCR reads, TCRdb lists one record per CDR3 protein. Of approximately 330,000 distinct CDR3 sequences listed, about 20% are singletons. Sequences were obtained from blood. Source of these receptors: a woman between 45 and 60 years old with Graves' hyperthyroidism.

In the case of this clonotype: A read error is possible here, since a much larger clone lies one base away. The chain has TRBV20-1 and TRBJ2-1; 12 bases map to TRBD1. The CDR3 runs 13 residues. V gave up 5 bases and J gave up 12 bases; unmatched junction bases: 8. The germline gives CDR1 DFQATT, CDR2 SNEGSKA (reference sequence). The CDR3 DNA sequence: TGCAGTGCTGGGACAGGGGGCGTGGGTGTGCAGTTCTTC. Amino acid sequence: CSAGTGGVGVQFF.

This clonotype was detected many times. This sequence joins TRBV27 and TRBJ1-1, with TRBD1 identical over 9 bases. V was clipped by 5 bases and J by 3 bases; unmatched bases: 4. The CDR3 totals 14 residues. CDR1 and CDR2 (germline): MNHEY, SMNVEV (reference sequence). The DNA for the CDR3 is TGTGCCAGCAGTAACAGGGGGCGATACACTGAAGCTTTCTTT. It codes for CASSNRGRYTEAFF.

The J gene is TRBJ2-1, the V gene TRBV7-9; 9 bases map to TRBD1. The germline V gene has CDR1 SEHNR and CDR2 FQNEAQ (reference sequence). The V and J ends lost 6 bases and 7 bases, in that order; junction bases with no gene match: 13. The CDR3 extends over 16 amino acids. CDR3 loop: CASSSPGTGSGNEQFF. The CDR3 DNA follows: TGTGCCAGCAGTTCACCCGGGACAGGGTCGGGAAATGAGCAGTTCTTC.

Many counts were recorded for this clonotype. The genes are TRBV12-3 or TRBV12-4 and TRBJ2-1, with TRBD2 matching 9 bases. V lost 2 bases and J lost 7; bases outside the gene matches: 6. The CDR3 spans 15 residues. The CDR3 nucleotides are TGTGCCAGCAGTTTATGGGTAGCGGGGGAAAATGAGCAGTTCTTC. Translated, it gives CASSLWVAGENEQFF.

J is TRBJ2-1 and V is TRBV10-3, with TRBD2 matching over 8 bases. Trimming cost V 0 bases and J 5 bases; bases outside gene matches: 9. The CDR3 spans 17 residues. Germline V gene sequence: CDR1 ENHRY, CDR2 SYGVKD. The CDR3, as DNA: TGTGCCATCAGTGAGTCGACTTGGCGGGAGGATAACAATGAGCAGTTCTTC. Protein product: CAISESTWREDNNEQFF.